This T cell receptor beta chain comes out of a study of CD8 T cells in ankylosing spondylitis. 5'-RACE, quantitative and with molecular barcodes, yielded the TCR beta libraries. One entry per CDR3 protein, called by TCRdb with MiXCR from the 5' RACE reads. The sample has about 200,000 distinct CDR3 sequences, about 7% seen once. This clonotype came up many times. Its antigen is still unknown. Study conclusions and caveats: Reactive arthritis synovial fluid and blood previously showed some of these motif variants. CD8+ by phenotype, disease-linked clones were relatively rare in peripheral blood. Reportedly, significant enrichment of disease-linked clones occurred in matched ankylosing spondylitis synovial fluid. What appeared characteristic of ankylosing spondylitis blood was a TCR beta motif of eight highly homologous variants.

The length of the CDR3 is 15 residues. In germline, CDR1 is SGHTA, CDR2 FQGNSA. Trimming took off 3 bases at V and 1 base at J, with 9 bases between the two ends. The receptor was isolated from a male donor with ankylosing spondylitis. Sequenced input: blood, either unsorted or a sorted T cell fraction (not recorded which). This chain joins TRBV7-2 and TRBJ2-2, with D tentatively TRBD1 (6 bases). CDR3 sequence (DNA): TGTGCCAGCAGCTTCCAGGGGTGGAACACCGGGGAGCTGTTTTTT. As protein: CASSFQGWNTGELFF.